The text below deals with one T cell receptor (beta chain). Its antigen remains unidentified. The protocol was immunoSEQ multiplex PCR, while the TCRdb copy is restricted to in-frame clones and leaves out a portion. The table has some 49,000 clones, about nine tenths seen once. The CDR3 is made up of 16 amino acids. V shed 1 base and J shed 4 bases, with 15 bases lying between them. Per germline, CDR1 SGHVS and CDR2 FQNEAQ. Stated time point: newly diagnosed, previously untreated cHL patient sample. Comparison PBMCs came from previously untreated, newly diagnosed classical Hodgkin lymphoma patients. This entry is derived from a study of PD-1 blockade in classical Hodgkin lymphoma. Broader study findings: Newly diagnosed patients reportedly trailed healthy donors in baseline TCR diversity. What caused the repertoire differences, perhaps disease activity or prior therapy, remains undefined.

Sequencing was done on a sample of peripheral blood mononuclear cells (PBMCs). This rearrangement joins TRBV7-8 to TRBJ2-3, with a possible D match to TRBD2 (6 bases). This receptor was identified in a human donor with classical Hodgkin lymphoma. The CDR3 is CASSLDGGTVADTQYF. CDR3 nucleotide sequence: TGTGCCAGCAGCTTAGATGGCGGGACGGTCGCAGATACGCAGTATTTT.